A selection of T cell receptor beta chains follows, all from one sample in a study of brain T cells in children with intractable seizures. Data came from immunoSEQ multiplex PCR; TCRdb stores just in-frame clones and leaves some out. Among about 320,000 clones listed, 85% to 95% were seen once. Sequences were derived from peripheral blood, sampled more than 4 months after surgery. These receptors all come from a boy in the first two years of life with tuberous sclerosis and intractable seizures. Both conserved end residues are part of each CDR3. A D gene is named only where the DNA matches it firmly. Rows give clone size only sometimes, using once, few, many, or a class for an expanded clone.

clone_size	v_call	j_call	cdr3_length	d_call	cdr3_nt	cdr3_aa
.	TRBV6-5	TRBJ2-7	13	.	TGTGCCAGCAGTTCTGGTTCGTACACTTTGCAGTACTTC	CASSSGSYTLQYF
.	TRBV7-2	TRBJ2-1	14	TRBD1	TGTGCCAGCAGCTTAGTCACAGGGGGCCATGAGCAGTTCTTC	CASSLVTGGHEQFF
.	TRBV9	TRBJ1-2	13	.	TGTGCCAGCAGCGGGACCATGAACTATGGCTACACCTTC	CASSGTMNYGYTF
.	TRBV19	TRBJ1-2	10	.	TGTGCCAGTAAAGGCAGCCGGGAAATTTTC	CASKGSREIF
.	TRBV3-1/TRBV3-2	TRBJ2-2	16	.	TGTGCCAGCAGCCAAATCAGTGGAGGGGGCACCGGGGAGCTGTTTTTT	CASSQISGGGTGELFF
.	TRBV2	TRBJ2-7	13	.	TGTGCCAGCAGTGACCACACGTACTACGAGCAGTACTTC	CASSDHTYYEQYF
.	TRBV5-1	TRBJ1-3	14	.	TGCGCCAGCAGCTTGGATGGACCTGGAAACACCATATATTTT	CASSLDGPGNTIYF
.	TRBV5-4	TRBJ2-5	15	TRBD2	TGTGCCAGCAGCCGGGGGACTAGCGCACAAGAGACCCAGTACTTC	CASSRGTSAQETQYF
once	TRBV5-4	TRBJ1-6	14	TRBD1	TGTGCCAGCAGCTTGAGGGACAGCAATTCACCCCTCCACTTT	CASSLRDSNSPLHF
.	TRBV30	TRBJ1-5	15	.	TGTGCCTGGAGTAGGGACGGGGGTAGCAATCAGCCCCAGCATTTT	CAWSRDGGSNQPQHF
.	TRBV15	TRBJ2-1	17	TRBD2	TGTGCCACCAGCAGTCTCACACGCGGGGGGTTTTACAATGAGCAGTTCTTC	CATSSLTRGGFYNEQFF
.	TRBV9	TRBJ1-1	14	.	TGTGCCAGCAGCGTAAGGTTGGAGGACACTGAAGCTTTCTTT	CASSVRLEDTEAFF
.	TRBV28	TRBJ2-7	16	TRBD2	TGTGCCAGCAGTCCCTCCGGAGCGGGAAACTCCTACGAGCAGTACTTC	CASSPSGAGNSYEQYF
.	TRBV7-3	TRBJ2-2	13	.	TGTGCCAGCAGCTTAACAGGGACCGGGGAGCTGTTTTTT	CASSLTGTGELFF
.	TRBV6-1	TRBJ2-5	14	.	TGTGCCAGCAGTGAAGGGGGCCTCCAAGAGACCCAGTACTTC	CASSEGGLQETQYF
.	TRBV4-2	TRBJ2-1	13	.	TGTGCCAGCAGCCAAGGCCTTGACAATGAGCAGTTCTTC	CASSQGLDNEQFF
.	TRBV7-9	TRBJ2-7	15	TRBD2	TGTGCCAGCGGACTAGCGGGGATGTCTTCTTACGAGCAGTACTTC	CASGLAGMSSYEQYF
.	TRBV18	TRBJ2-7	14	TRBD1	TGTGCCAGCTCACTTGGGACAGGGGGCTACGAGCAGTACTTC	CASSLGTGGYEQYF
.	TRBV3-1/TRBV3-2	TRBJ2-3	14	.	TGTGCCAGCAGCCAAGAGGTGATCACAGATACGCAGTATTTT	CASSQEVITDTQYF
.	TRBV3-1/TRBV3-2	TRBJ2-2	16	.	TGTGCCAGCAGCCTTCGTAGGGGATTAGCAACCGGGGAGCTGTTTTTT	CASSLRRGLATGELFF
.	TRBV4-2	TRBJ2-2	15	.	TGTGCCAGCAGCCAAGATACTAGTTACACCGGGGAGCTGTTTTTT	CASSQDTSYTGELFF
.	TRBV7-9	TRBJ2-3	15	TRBD1	TGTGCCAGCAGCTCGGGACAGGGACGCACAGATACGCAGTATTTT	CASSSGQGRTDTQYF
.	TRBV7-2	TRBJ2-7	15	TRBD1	TGTGCCAGCAGCTTCTTGGACAGGAGCTCCTACGAGCAGTACTTC	CASSFLDRSSYEQYF
.	TRBV3-1/TRBV3-2	TRBJ2-7	14	.	TGTGCCAGCAGCCAACCTAGAAACCCCTACGAGCAGTACTTC	CASSQPRNPYEQYF
.	TRBV6-1	TRBJ2-2	20	TRBD2	TGTGCCAGCAGTGAACACCTAGGACTAGCGGGAGGCCTCAACACCGGGGAGCTGTTTTTT	CASSEHLGLAGGLNTGELFF
.	TRBV2	TRBJ2-7	15	TRBD2	TGTGCCAGCAGGCCCCTAGCGGGGGGGCCCTGGGAGCAGTACTTC	CASRPLAGGPWEQYF